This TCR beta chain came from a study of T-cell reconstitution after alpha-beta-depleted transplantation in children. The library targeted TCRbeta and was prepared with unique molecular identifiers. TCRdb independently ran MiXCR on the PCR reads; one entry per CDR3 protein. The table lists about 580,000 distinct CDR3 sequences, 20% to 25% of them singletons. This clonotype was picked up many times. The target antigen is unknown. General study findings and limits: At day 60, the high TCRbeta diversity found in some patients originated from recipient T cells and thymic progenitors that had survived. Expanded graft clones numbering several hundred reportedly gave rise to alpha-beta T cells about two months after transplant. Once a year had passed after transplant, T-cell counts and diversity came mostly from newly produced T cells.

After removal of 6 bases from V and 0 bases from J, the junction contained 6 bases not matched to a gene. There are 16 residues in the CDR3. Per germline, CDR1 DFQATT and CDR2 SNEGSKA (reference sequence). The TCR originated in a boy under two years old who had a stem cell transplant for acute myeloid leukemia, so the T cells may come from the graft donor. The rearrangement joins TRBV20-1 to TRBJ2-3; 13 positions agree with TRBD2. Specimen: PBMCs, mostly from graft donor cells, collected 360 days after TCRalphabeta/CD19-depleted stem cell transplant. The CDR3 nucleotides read TGCAGTGCCCGACTAGCGGGGGGACCTAGCACAGATACGCAGTATTTT. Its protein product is CSARLAGGPSTDTQYF.